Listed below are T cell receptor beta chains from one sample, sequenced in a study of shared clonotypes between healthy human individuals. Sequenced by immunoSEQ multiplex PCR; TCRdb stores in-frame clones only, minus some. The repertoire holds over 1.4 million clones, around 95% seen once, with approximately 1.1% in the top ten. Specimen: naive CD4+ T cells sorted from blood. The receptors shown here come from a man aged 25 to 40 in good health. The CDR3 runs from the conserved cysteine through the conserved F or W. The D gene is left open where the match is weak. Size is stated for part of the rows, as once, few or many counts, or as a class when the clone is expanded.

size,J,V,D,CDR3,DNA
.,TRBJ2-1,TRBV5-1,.,CASSLGQEGGEQFF,TGCGCCAGCAGCTTGGGGCAAGAGGGTGGTGAGCAGTTCTTC
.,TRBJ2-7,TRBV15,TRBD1,CATSRGQVEYEQYF,TGTGCCACCAGCAGGGGACAGGTCGAGTACGAGCAGTACTTC
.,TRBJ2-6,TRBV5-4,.,CASSLARGSGANVLTF,TGTGCCAGCAGCTTGGCTCGGGGCTCTGGGGCCAACGTCCTGACTTTC
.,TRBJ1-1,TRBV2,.,CASLYGGTEAFF,TGTGCCAGCTTATACGGGGGCACTGAAGCTTTCTTT
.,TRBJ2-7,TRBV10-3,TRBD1,CAISDRGPLSEQYF,TGTGCCATCAGTGACAGGGGGCCCCTGAGCGAGCAGTACTTC
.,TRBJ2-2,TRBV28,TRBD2,CASSTYRLAAGELFF,TGTGCCAGCAGTACCTATCGACTAGCGGCCGGGGAGCTGTTTTTT
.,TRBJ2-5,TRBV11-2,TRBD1,CASSLVRGLWETQYF,TGTGCCAGCAGCTTAGTGAGGGGGCTATGGGAGACCCAGTACTTC
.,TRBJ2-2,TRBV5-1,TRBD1,CASERTGSRELFF,TGCGCCAGCGAACGGACAGGGTCCCGGGAGCTGTTTTTT
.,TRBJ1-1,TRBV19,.,CASSMTDGRMNTEAFF,TGTGCCAGTAGTATGACGGACGGTCGAATGAACACTGAAGCTTTCTTT
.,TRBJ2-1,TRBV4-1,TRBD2,CASSQEGWSSGRLLYNEQFF,TGCGCCAGCAGCCAAGAGGGGTGGTCTAGCGGGAGGTTATTATACAATGAGCAGTTCTTC
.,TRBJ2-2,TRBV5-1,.,CASGQNTGELFF,TGCGCTTCGGGGCAAAACACCGGGGAGCTGTTTTTT
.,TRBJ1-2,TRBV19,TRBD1,CASSTTGAVYVYGYTF,TGTGCCAGTAGTACTACAGGGGCCGTTTACGTATATGGCTACACCTTC
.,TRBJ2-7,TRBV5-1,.,CASSLDGDGYEQYF,TGCGCCAGCAGCTTGGACGGAGACGGATACGAGCAGTACTTC
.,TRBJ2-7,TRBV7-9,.,CASSFTGLNPYEQYF,TGTGCCAGCAGCTTCACGGGCCTCAACCCCTACGAGCAGTACTTC
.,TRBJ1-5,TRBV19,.,CASQRVLSNQPQHF,TGTGCCAGCCAAAGAGTGCTTAGCAATCAGCCCCAGCATTTT
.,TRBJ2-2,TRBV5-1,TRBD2,CASRREGRGTGELFF,TGCGCCAGCAGGCGGGAGGGCCGCGGCACCGGGGAGCTGTTTTTT
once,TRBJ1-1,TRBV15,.,CATSRVGPGAFF,TGTGCCACCAGCAGAGTGGGACCGGGAGCTTTCTTT
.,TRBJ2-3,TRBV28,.,CASRGATTDTQYF,TGTGCCAGCAGGGGGGCCACCACAGATACGCAGTATTTT
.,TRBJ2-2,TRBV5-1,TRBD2,CASSSIGLAGGNTGELFF,TGCGCCAGCAGCTCTATCGGACTAGCGGGAGGTAACACCGGGGAGCTGTTTTTT
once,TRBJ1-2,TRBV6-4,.,CASSTYPQKRRMYGYTF,TGTGCCAGCTCTACCTATCCACAGAAAAGGAGAATGTATGGCTACACCTTC
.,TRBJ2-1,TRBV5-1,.,CATKRDLSSYNEQFF,TGCGCCACCAAAAGGGACCTAAGCTCCTACAATGAGCAGTTCTTC
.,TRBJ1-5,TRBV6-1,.,CASGRDRTSNQPQHF,TGTGCCAGCGGCCGAGACAGGACTAGCAATCAGCCCCAGCATTTT
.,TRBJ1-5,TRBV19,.,CASSIVGVAQHF,TGTGCCAGTAGTATAGTGGGGGTGGCCCAGCATTTT
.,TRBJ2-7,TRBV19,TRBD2,CASSSGGPKEQYF,TGTGCCAGCTCCAGCGGGGGGCCTAAGGAGCAGTACTTC
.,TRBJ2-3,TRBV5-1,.,CASSLAPGADTQYF,TGCGCCAGCAGCTTGGCCCCCGGGGCAGATACGCAGTATTTT
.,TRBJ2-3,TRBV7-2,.,CASSLGVRSDTQYF,TGTGCCAGCAGCTTAGGGGTAAGGTCAGATACGCAGTATTTT
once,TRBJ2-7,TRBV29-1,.,CSVGALVGVEEQYF,TGCAGCGTTGGGGCTTTGGTAGGAGTAGAGGAGCAGTACTTC
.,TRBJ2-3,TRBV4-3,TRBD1,CASSQWTGSSTDTQYF,TGCGCCAGCAGCCAATGGACAGGGTCTAGCACAGATACGCAGTATTTT
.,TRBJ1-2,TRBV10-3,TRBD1,CAISESTGDGYTF,TGTGCCATCAGTGAGTCGACAGGGGATGGCTACACCTTC
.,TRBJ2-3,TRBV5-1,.,CASSLEGVNGPSQYF,TGCGCCAGCAGCTTGGAAGGGGTTAACGGGCCTTCGCAGTATTTT